One and the same sample provided the 11 T cell receptor beta chains below, sequenced in a study of CD8+ T cells in alopecia areata. Extraction and reverse transcription of RNA yielded cDNA as the sequencing template. TCRdb's copy holds only in-frame clones and misses some; the assay was immunoSEQ multiplex PCR. The sample carries 90,000 to 100,000 clones, less than 50% recorded once. Sequences were obtained from CD4+ T cells sorted from blood. These receptors all stem from a human donor with alopecia areata.

This sequence joins TRBV30 and TRBJ2-6; D remains ambiguous. Trimming pared 4 bases from V and 7 bases from J, leaving 8 bases between. This CDR3 contains 12 residues. Germline values: CDR1 GTSNPN, CDR2 SVGIG (reference sequence). DNA of the CDR3: TGTGCCTGGAATCTGGGCGCCAACGTCCTGACTTTC. Its protein product is CAWNLGANVLTF.

CDR3 sequence reads: CATSRDVKNIQYF. CDR3 sequence (DNA): TGTGCCACCAGCAGAGATGTCAAGAACATTCAGTACTTC. The chain recombines TRBV15 with TRBJ2-4; D ambiguous. This CDR3 contains 13 residues. V lost 0 bases and J 7 bases, leaving 7 bases between the germline ends. Germline values: CDR1 LNHNV, CDR2 YYDKDF (reference sequence). The complete variable domain, with remaining parts taken from reference TRBV15 and TRBJ2-4, reads DAMVIQNPRYQVTQFGKPVTLSCSQTLNHNVMYWYQQKSSQAPKLLFHYYDKDFNNEADTPDNFQSRRPNTSFCFLDIRSPGLGDTAMYLCATSRDVKNIQYFGAGTRLSVL.

The chain joins TRBV29-1 to TRBJ1-5, with D uncertain. CDR1 is SQVTM, CDR2 ANQGSEA, per germline. Trimming took 5 bases from V and 3 from J, leaving 11 bases between them. The CDR3 has 13 amino acids. As DNA, the CDR3 is TGCAGCGTTCTTCCCAGTACCAATCAGCCCCAGCATTTT. Translated: CSVLPSTNQPQHF.

V and J are TRBV19 and TRBJ1-2; TRBD1 aligns across 10 bases. Germline lookup yields CDR1 LNHDA and CDR2 SQIVND (reference sequence). V shed 8 bases, J shed 7 bases, and the junction held 4 bases outside the gene matches. The CDR3 contains 12 residues. The CDR3 sequence: CASHRDRGGYTF. CDR3 coding DNA: TGTGCCAGTCACCGGGACAGGGGTGGCTACACCTTC. The variable domain in full, with the rest retrieved from reference TRBV19 and TRBJ1-2, is DGGITQSPKYLFRKEGQNVTLSCEQNLNHDAMYWYRQDPGQGLRLIYYSQIVNDFQKGDIAEGYSVSREKKESFPLTVTSAQKNPTAFYLCASHRDRGGYTFGSGTRLTVV.

This chain links TRBV29-1 with TRBJ1-3; no definite D call. Trimming removed 3 bases from V and 0 bases from J, with 9 bases in between. This CDR3 has 14 residues. Germline CDR1 and CDR2: SQVTM and ANQGSEA. The CDR3 loop is CSVEPRLSGNTIYF. As DNA, the CDR3 is TGCAGCGTTGAGCCGAGACTCTCTGGAAACACCATATATTTT.

The DNA of the CDR3 is TGTGCCAGCAGCTATCAGGGAATCTACACAGATACGCAGTATTTT. The encoded protein is CASSYQGIYTDTQYF. This chain links TRBV7-2 with TRBJ2-3; possible D gene TRBD1, 5 bases. Trimming pared 4 bases from V and 2 bases from J, leaving 13 bases between. The germline V gene has CDR1 SGHTA and CDR2 FQGNSA. The CDR3 is 15 residues long.

The chain couples TRBV25-1 to TRBJ1-2; D not resolved. The germline CDR1 and CDR2 sequences are MGHDK and SYGVNS. Trimming left V 3 bases short and J 10 bases short, with 18 bases between. CDR3 length: 14 residues. The DNA of the CDR3 is TGTGCCAGCAGTGATGGCGTTCTAACTAAAGTCTACACCTTC. This encodes CASSDGVLTKVYTF.

This clone was detected a few times. The chain has TRBV7-9 and TRBJ1-6; no definite D call. Germline CDR1 SEHNR, CDR2 FQNEAQ (reference sequence). The CDR3 spans 13 residues. Trimming took off 2 bases at V and 7 bases at J, with 6 bases between the two ends. CDR3 residues: CASSLTTNSPLHF. The CDR3 DNA reads TGTGCCAGCAGCTTAACGACGAATTCACCCCTCCACTTT.

V gene TRBV23-1 combines with J gene TRBJ2-7; D remains ambiguous. TRBV23-1 is recorded as an ORF, its role being uncertain. Trimming took off 4 bases at V and 3 bases at J, with 13 bases between the two ends. This CDR3 region has 14 residues. The CDR3 sequence is CASSRLVFGYEQYF. The CDR3 DNA reads as TGCGCCAGCAGTCGGCTAGTGTTCGGCTACGAGCAGTACTTC.

The sample holds a few counts of this clone. This chain joins TRBV27 and TRBJ2-3; TRBD1 aligns across 10 bases. This CDR3 comprises 16 residues. V gave up 6 bases and J gave up 8 bases; unmatched junction bases: 14. Per germline, CDR1 MNHEY and CDR2 SMNVEV (reference sequence). The CDR3 nucleotides are TGTGCCAGCAGCGTATCTAGACAGGGGGCAGGCATTACGCAGTATTTT. As protein: CASSVSRQGAGITQYF.

This clone was counted many times. This chain uses TRBV5-1 with TRBJ1-1; D uncertain. With 0 bases removed from V and 1 base from J, the gap between germline ends came to 10 bases. Germline V CDR1 and CDR2: SGHRS, YFSETQ. This CDR3 is built from 15 residues. CDR3 amino acids: CASSLDYGRNTEAFF. The CDR3 DNA reads as TGCGCCAGCAGCTTGGATTATGGCAGGAACACTGAAGCTTTCTTT.